One sample yielded the 12 T cell receptor beta chains listed below, sequenced in a study of T-cell reconstitution after alpha-beta-depleted transplantation in children. A library of TCRbeta sequences, prepared with unique molecular identifiers, was generated. TCRdb recomputed calls from the PCR reads with MiXCR, one row per CDR3 protein. This sample has more than 250,000 distinct CDR3 sequences, with roughly 9.5% found just once. The source material was PBMCs from the stem cell graft donor, sampled from the stem cell graft. These receptors were obtained from a human donor who donated a stem cell graft to a child with SCID.

This clonotype was picked up a small number of times. The chain carries TRBV20-1 and TRBJ2-7; no clear D gene. V lost 4 bases and J lost 0, with 7 bases in between. CDR3 length equals 12 residues. From germline, CDR1 is DFQATT and CDR2 SNEGSKA (reference sequence). DNA of the CDR3: TGCAGTGCTACCCCCCACTCCTACGAGCAGTACTTC. This encodes CSATPHSYEQYF.

The table lists this clonotype with a few counts. The chain combines TRBV19 with TRBJ2-7; possibly TRBD1 for D (5 bases). Trimming shortened V by 5 bases and J by 1 base, and 9 bases separated the two germline ends. Germline lookup yields CDR1 LNHDA and CDR2 SQIVND (reference sequence). This CDR3 comprises 13 residues. The CDR3 region is CASSARVSYEQYF. The CDR3 coding sequence is TGTGCCAGTAGTGCCAGGGTTTCCTACGAGCAGTACTTC.

This rearrangement joins TRBV28 to TRBJ2-2; no definite D call. Germline V gene data show CDR1 as MDHEN and CDR2 as SYDVKM. Trimming pared 6 bases from V and 8 bases from J, leaving 22 bases between. This CDR3 is 16 amino acids long. The CDR3 protein is CASRGIRATRSGELFF. The DNA of the CDR3 is TGTGCCAGCAGGGGCATCCGGGCCACGAGATCAGGGGAGCTGTTTTTT.

This clonotype has a handful of counts. V usage is TRBV7-2 and J usage is TRBJ2-7, with D unresolved. V dropped 4 bases and J dropped 3 bases, with 7 bases sitting between them. Germline values: CDR1 SGHTA, CDR2 FQGNSA. The CDR3 runs 12 residues. The CDR3 DNA reads TGTGCCAGCAGCTCCTTATACTACGAGCAGTACTTC. Translation: CASSSLYYEQYF.

Comment on this clonotype: The junction and the germline gene differ at one end; a read error may be behind it. The rearrangement links TRBV20-1 to TRBJ2-7, with D possibly TRBD1 on 6 matching bases. The CDR3 runs 17 residues. Per the germline V gene, CDR1 is DFQATT and CDR2 is SNEGSKA (reference sequence). As DNA, the CDR3 is TGCTGTGCTAGAGGTTATTTTCAGGGGTTGACTTCCTACGAGCAGTACTTC. It translates to CCARGYFQGLTSYEQYF.

This chain joins TRBV27 and TRBJ2-1; D uncertain. The CDR3 is 15 residues long. CDR1 MNHEY and CDR2 SMNVEV come from the germline V gene (reference sequence). Trimming stripped 4 bases from V and 4 bases from J, with 14 bases between. The CDR3 DNA reads TGTGCCAGCAGTTACTTGCCCCCCTTATACAATGAGCAGTTCTTC. Protein: CASSYLPPLYNEQFF.

This clonotype was counted a few times. The V and J genes are TRBV20-1 and TRBJ1-6; TRBD1 matches 9 bases. Losses at the gene ends were 7 bases for V and 7 bases for J; bases not matched to a gene: 8. CDR3 length equals 14 residues. Looked up from germline, CDR1 is DFQATT and CDR2 is SNEGSKA (reference sequence). CDR3 nucleotide sequence: TGCAGTGTCCCGGACAGGGGAGTGAATTCACCCCTCCACTTT. It is translated as CSVPDRGVNSPLHF.

This clonotype appeared many times. V is TRBV20-1 and J is TRBJ2-5; D is possibly TRBD2 (7 bases). V lost 0 bases and J lost 4, with 15 bases in between. This CDR3 contains 15 residues. Germline V gives CDR1 DFQATT, CDR2 SNEGSKA (reference sequence). In DNA, the CDR3 is TGCAGTGCTAGAGATCAGAGGGGGGGGATAGAGACCCAGTACTTC. Translated, it gives CSARDQRGGIETQYF.

This clonotype was seen a handful of times. The chain carries TRBV12-3 or TRBV12-4 and TRBJ2-7; D is unclear. Trimming removed 5 bases from V and 6 bases from J, with 11 bases in between. The CDR3 loop spans 12 amino acids. Here the CDR3 reads CASSPRMSEQYF. The CDR3 coding sequence is TGTGCCAGCAGTCCGCGGATGAGCGAGCAGTACTTC.

V and J are TRBV19 and TRBJ1-5; the D is unclear. CDR1 and CDR2 from the germline V gene are LNHDA and SQIVND (reference sequence). The CDR3 sequence is 12 residues long. Trimming removed 5 bases at V and 3 bases at J, with 5 bases between. As DNA, the CDR3 is TGTGCCAGTAGTCGGTACAATCAGCCCCAGCATTTT. Protein sequence: CASSRYNQPQHF.

This clonotype was seen only a few times. CDR3 sequence (DNA): TGTGCCAGCTCGCTAACCGGGACAGCGTGGGACGAGCAGTACTTC. This gives the protein CASSLTGTAWDEQYF. The chain carries TRBV18 and TRBJ2-7; 7 bases are shared with TRBD1. Trimming at V came to 6 bases and at J to 5 bases, leaving 13 bases not matched to a gene. This CDR3 comprises 15 residues. Per the germline V gene, CDR1 is KGHSH and CDR2 is LQKENI.

The chain recombines TRBV11-1 with TRBJ1-1, with D perhaps TRBD1 (5 bases). Germline lookup yields CDR1 SGHAT and CDR2 FQDESV (reference sequence). V lost 1 base to trimming and J lost 1 base, with 19 bases between them. The CDR3 runs 18 residues. CDR3 loop: CASSLGRTQFGQNTEAFF. For the CDR3, the DNA is TGTGCCAGCAGCTTAGGCCGAACCCAATTTGGACAGAACACTGAAGCTTTCTTT.